These 29 T cell receptor beta chains originate from one sample sequenced in a study of T-cell reconstitution after alpha-beta-depleted transplantation in children (dated by TCRdb to the mid-2010s). Sample treatment or condition, as interpreted from the label and publication: allogeneic hematopoietic cell transplantation with graft depleted of TCRalphabeta T cells and CD19 B cells. Receptor libraries were prepared by PCR. The instrument given in TCRdb is Illumina HiSeq 2500. TCR libraries were prepared with molecular barcoding, using unique molecular identifiers to normalize TCRbeta repertoire quantification. In-frame beta chains were kept once TCRdb had trimmed the public reads at Q25 with fastp and called clones with MiXCR. Each entry is one CDR3 protein sequence, shown with its most common DNA and genes. The sample includes around 670,000 distinct CDR3 sequences, with approximately 14% observed a single time. The ten largest clonotypes hold 0.79% of the sample.

Sequencing was performed on PBMCs, taken before TCRalphabeta/CD19-depleted stem cell transplant. The source of these receptors is a girl aged 2 to 10 with congenital amegakaryocytic thrombocytopenia, due to receive a stem cell transplant.

Concerning this clonotype itself: A much more abundant neighbour one base away suggests this may be a read error. The genes are TRBV7-8 and TRBJ2-1, with D maybe TRBD2 (6 bases). V lost 10 bases and J lost 3, with 28 bases in between. The germline V gene has CDR1 SGHVS and CDR2 FQNEAQ. This CDR3 has 18 residues. CDR3 in amino acids: CAIRHLGTAGTRYNEQFF. The CDR3 region has the DNA TGTGCCATCAGACATCTGGGTACGGCCGGGACTCGCTACAATGAGCAGTTCTTC.

This clonotype was detected many times. The chain couples TRBV5-1 to TRBJ1-2; D call uncertain. The germline V and J ends were trimmed by 5 bases and 8 bases, with 22 bases remaining between them. Germline V gives CDR1 SGHRS, CDR2 YFSETQ. The CDR3 loop spans 15 amino acids. The CDR3 DNA follows: TGCGCCAGCAGTTCCTCCGGGAACCATCTTCGGGGCTACACCTTC. Translating gives CASSSSGNHLRGYTF.

The chain uses TRBV7-6 and TRBJ2-1; 7 bases line up with TRBD2. V lost 0 bases to trimming and J lost 0 bases; unmatched junction nucleotides: 17. The length of the CDR3 is 21 residues. Germline values: CDR1 SGHVS, CDR2 FNYEAQ. CDR3 in amino acids: CASSLAPWRGGSQSSYNEQFF. The CDR3 region has the DNA TGTGCCAGCAGCTTAGCTCCGTGGCGGGGCGGGAGTCAGAGCTCCTACAATGAGCAGTTCTTC.

The V call is TRBV18, the J call TRBJ2-1; 9 bases fit TRBD2. The CDR3 consists of 15 residues. V was clipped by 3 bases and J by 7 bases; unmatched bases: 7. Germline V gene sequence: CDR1 KGHSH, CDR2 LQKENI. The CDR3 reads CASSPLREGRNEQFF. The DNA of the CDR3 is TGTGCCAGCTCACCCCTGCGGGAGGGGAGGAATGAGCAGTTCTTC.

The table lists this clonotype with a count of one. At one end the junction does not follow the germline gene, possibly because of a read error. The rearrangement links TRBV29-1 to TRBJ2-3; unclear D gene. Germline values: CDR1 SQVTM, CDR2 ANQGSEA. This CDR3 has 14 amino acids. For the CDR3, the DNA is TGCAGCGATGAAGACGAAGGGCACACAGATACGCAGTATTTT. Translation: CSDEDEGHTDTQYF.

This clonotype turned up a few times. The chain carries TRBV2 and TRBJ1-5, with 9 bases matching TRBD1. CDR3 length equals 15 residues. Trimming at V came to 6 bases and at J to 6 bases, leaving 9 bases not matched to a gene. CDR1 and CDR2 (germline): SNHLY, FYNNEI. CDR3 sequence: CASRPGQGKPQPQHF. The CDR3 coding sequence is TGTGCCAGCAGGCCGGGACAGGGAAAACCTCAGCCCCAGCATTTT.

This clonotype was picked up a small number of times. The chain has TRBV14 and TRBJ2-7; TRBD2 matches at 7 bases. Germline-derived CDR1 and CDR2 are SGHDN and FVKESK. Trimming removed 2 bases from V and 6 bases from J; junction bases left unmatched: 4. The CDR3 length is 13 residues. DNA for the CDR3: TGTGCCAGCAGCCAAACAGGCGGGGGCGAGCAGTACTTC. It translates to CASSQTGGGEQYF.

In its sample, this clonotype was seen a few times. The chain carries TRBV5-1 and TRBJ1-2, with a possible D match to TRBD1 (6 bases). Germline loops: CDR1 SGHRS, CDR2 YFSETQ. The CDR3 extends over 13 amino acids. V was pared by 8 bases and J by 8 bases, with 19 bases between. The DNA of the CDR3 is TGCGCCAGTTTTGCAGGGGCCGGGGGCGGCTACACCTTC. Amino acids: CASFAGAGGGYTF.

This clonotype was detected many times. The chain carries TRBV5-1 and TRBJ2-2; perhaps TRBD2 as D (5 bases). Germline assignment: CDR1 SGHRS and CDR2 YFSETQ. V lost 3 bases and J 4 bases, leaving 13 bases between the germline ends. The CDR3 sequence is 15 residues long. The CDR3 region is CASSYFRGSTGELFF. The CDR3 coding sequence is TGCGCCAGCAGCTATTTCCGCGGGTCCACCGGGGAGCTGTTTTTT. The full variable domain, its missing parts supplied by reference TRBV5-1 and TRBJ2-2, is KAGVTQTPRYLIKTRGQQVTLSCSPISGHRSVSWYQQTPGQGLQFLFEYFSETQRNKGNFPGRFSGRQFSNSRSEMNVSTLELGDSALYLCASSYFRGSTGELFFGEGSRLTVL.

This clonotype came up many times. The J gene is TRBJ1-4, the V gene TRBV20-1; TRBD1 matches 7 bases. The CDR3 runs 14 residues. The trim removed 4 bases at V and 10 bases at J, leaving 12 bases unmatched. Germline V CDR1 and CDR2: DFQATT, SNEGSKA (reference sequence). CDR3 sequence: CSAMGNRGLGKLFF. In DNA, the CDR3 is TGCAGTGCTATGGGTAACAGGGGACTTGGAAAACTGTTTTTT.

This clonotype has at least ten counts. The chain recombines TRBV5-1 with TRBJ1-1, with D perhaps matching TRBD1 (6 bases). This CDR3 has 14 residues. The germline V gene has CDR1 SGHRS and CDR2 YFSETQ. Trimming removed 3 bases at V and 1 base at J, with 10 bases between. The CDR3 DNA reads TGCGCCAGCAGCTCCCCGGACAGGAACACTGAAGCTTTCTTT. It specifies CASSSPDRNTEAFF.

The rearrangement links TRBV28 to TRBJ2-2, with D perhaps being TRBD1 or TRBD2 (5 bases each). CDR1 is MDHEN and CDR2 is SYDVKM in the germline V gene. CDR3 length: 15 residues. V lost 0 bases to trimming and J lost 4 bases, with 9 bases between them. The CDR3 protein is CASSLWGTATGELFF. In DNA form, the CDR3 reads TGTGCCAGCAGTTTATGGGGGACCGCCACCGGGGAGCTGTTTTTT.

This clonotype was observed a few times. V and J are TRBV6-1 and TRBJ2-1; 8 bases are shared with TRBD2. The J segment lost 3 bases and the V segment lost 6 bases, leaving 4 bases of the junction unmatched. Germline assignment: CDR1 MNHNS and CDR2 SASEGT. The CDR3 is made up of 14 amino acids. In DNA, the CDR3 is TGTGCCAGCAGGGCCGGGACTAGCTACAATGAGCAGTTCTTC. It translates to CASRAGTSYNEQFF.

In this sample, this clonotype turned up many times. The J gene is TRBJ2-1, the V gene TRBV28; TRBD2 matches 8 bases. This CDR3 region has 15 residues. From germline, CDR1 is MDHEN and CDR2 SYDVKM. V shed 7 bases and J 2 bases; nucleotides not matched to a gene: 7. The CDR3 coding sequence is TGTGCCAGCACCAAAGCCGGGAGGGCCTACAATGAGCAGTTCTTC. Its protein is CASTKAGRAYNEQFF.

Turning to this clonotype: This may be a read error, as it is one base from a much larger clone. The chain recombines TRBV27 with TRBJ2-2, with a possible D match to TRBD2 (6 bases). This CDR3 is built from 14 residues. Trimming cost V 5 bases and J 6 bases, with 13 bases left between them. CDR1 MNHEY and CDR2 SMNVEV come from the germline V gene (reference sequence). The chain's CDR3 is CASSPLGGPGELFF. The CDR3 nucleotides are TGTGCCAGCAGTCCACTCGGGGGACCCGGGGAGCTGTTTTTT.

This clonotype was seen at least ten times. The chain recombines TRBV29-1 with TRBJ2-3, with D possibly TRBD1 on 5 matching bases. The CDR3 is made up of 14 amino acids. CDR1 is SQVTM, CDR2 ANQGSEA, per germline. V lost 1 base, J lost 6 bases, and 14 bases lay in between. The CDR3 reads CSVEAGLGEDTQYF. CDR3 sequence (DNA): TGCAGCGTTGAAGCAGGGTTAGGTGAGGATACGCAGTATTTT.

This clonotype occurred many times. The CDR3 region is CASSLDETSGSWVRGTQYF. The CDR3 DNA sequence: TGTGCCAGCAGCCTCGACGAGACTAGCGGTAGCTGGGTAAGGGGGACCCAGTACTTC. This rearrangement joins TRBV11-2 to TRBJ2-5; 9 bases map to TRBD2. The CDR3 covers 19 residues. Losses at the gene ends were 5 bases for V and 7 bases for J; bases not matched to a gene: 23. CDR1 SGHAT and CDR2 FQNNGV come from the germline V gene.

This clonotype was observed many times. The chain uses TRBV5-1 and TRBJ2-3; 10 positions agree with TRBD2. The junction had 3 bases not matched to a gene; V was cut back by 1 base and J by 4 bases. Germline V gene sequence: CDR1 SGHRS, CDR2 YFSETQ. CDR3 size: 15 residues. The DNA for the CDR3 is TGCGCCAGCAGCTTGACTAGCGGGACTGCAGATACGCAGTATTTT. Its protein is CASSLTSGTADTQYF.

This chain joins TRBV10-3 and TRBJ2-7; D perhaps matches TRBD1 (7 bases). This CDR3 is 12 amino acids long. The germline CDR1 and CDR2 sequences are ENHRY and SYGVKD. V lost 3 bases and J lost 5, with 8 bases in between. Here the CDR3 reads CAISDRGDEQYF. CDR3 DNA sequence: TGTGCCATCAGTGACAGGGGGGACGAGCAGTACTTC.

As regards this clonotype: A read error may be the cause here, since a much bigger clone is one base away. CDR3 in DNA: TGTGCCAGCAATTTACAGACCCGGGGTTCACCCCTCCACTTT. Protein: CASNLQTRGSPLHF. The chain recombines TRBV27 with TRBJ1-6; D ambiguous. This CDR3 has 14 amino acids. Germline CDR1 and CDR2: MNHEY and SMNVEV (reference sequence).

V and J are TRBV5-1 and TRBJ2-5; 9 nucleotides line up with TRBD1. Germline CDR1 SGHRS, CDR2 YFSETQ. Unmatched junction bases numbered 14, after V lost 2 bases and J lost 3 bases. The CDR3 runs 18 residues. Written as DNA, the CDR3 is TGCGCCAGCAGCTTATCGCCTTTGCGGACAGGGGCAAAAGAGACCCAGTACTTC. It translates to CASSLSPLRTGAKETQYF.

The rearrangement uses TRBV10-3 and TRBJ2-7; either TRBD1 or TRBD2 may supply D (5 bases each). The germline V and J ends were trimmed by 10 bases and 6 bases, with 13 bases remaining between them. This CDR3 spans 11 amino acids. CDR1 is ENHRY and CDR2 is SYGVKD in the germline V gene. The DNA for the CDR3 is TGTGCCACCCTAGGGACCGGCGAGCAGTACTTC. This encodes CATLGTGEQYF.

The chain couples TRBV4-1 to TRBJ2-2; 7 bases fit TRBD2. V dropped 8 bases and J dropped 6; count of bases not matched to a gene: 6. CDR3 length equals 13 residues. The germline CDR1 and CDR2 sequences are MGHRA and YSYEKL. Here the CDR3 DNA reads TGCGCCAGCGCGCGGGAGATCTCCGGGGAGCTGTTTTTT. Protein sequence: CASAREISGELFF.

The chain recombines TRBV4-1 with TRBJ2-1; D not certain. Germline V gene data show CDR1 as MGHRA and CDR2 as YSYEKL. V lost 1 base and J 6 bases, leaving 7 bases between the germline ends. CDR3 length: 13 residues. The CDR3 coding sequence is TGCGCCAGCAGCCAAGGCCGTCTCAATGAGCAGTTCTTC. Translation: CASSQGRLNEQFF.

This clonotype came up many times. The rearrangement links TRBV6-5 to TRBJ2-5, with D possibly being TRBD2 (5 bases). The CDR3 has 13 residues. Per germline, CDR1 MNHEY and CDR2 SVGAGI. V was cut by 9 bases and J by 2 bases, with 13 bases left in between. CDR3 protein: CASLGSSQETQYF. The CDR3 DNA sequence: TGTGCCAGTTTGGGGAGCTCTCAAGAGACCCAGTACTTC.

V is TRBV5-1 and J is TRBJ2-3; D is possibly TRBD2 (5 bases). CDR3 length equals 14 residues. V shed 2 bases and J shed 4 bases, with 11 bases lying between them. Germline lookup yields CDR1 SGHRS and CDR2 YFSETQ. Here the CDR3 DNA reads TGCGCCAGCAGCTTAGCGGCTTGGGCAGATACGCAGTATTTT. Its translation: CASSLAAWADTQYF.

The chain links TRBV19 to TRBJ2-2, with no clear D. This CDR3 is 14 amino acids long. Trimming cost V 2 bases and J 4 bases, with 8 bases left between them. Germline CDR1 LNHDA, CDR2 SQIVND (reference sequence). CDR3 sequence reads: CASSIQHGTGELFF. The CDR3 DNA reads TGTGCCAGTAGTATACAGCATGGCACCGGGGAGCTGTTTTTT.

The chain recombines TRBV5-5 with TRBJ2-3; D is uncertain. V was shortened by 0 bases and J by 0 bases, with 14 bases between the two germline ends. The CDR3 totals 17 residues. The germline gives CDR1 SGHKS, CDR2 YYEKEE (reference sequence). DNA for the CDR3: TGTGCCAGCAGCTTGGTTGGCAAACCCCTTAGCACAGATACGCAGTATTTT. Protein: CASSLVGKPLSTDTQYF.

This clonotype was seen a few times. The chain uses TRBV5-1 and TRBJ2-3, with D possibly TRBD2 on 5 matching bases. This CDR3 is 12 amino acids long. The V end lost 6 bases, the J end lost 3 bases, and 8 bases lay between the germline ends. The germline gives CDR1 SGHRS, CDR2 YFSETQ. The CDR3 protein is CASTEGTDTQYF. CDR3 sequence (DNA): TGCGCCAGCACCGAGGGAACAGATACGCAGTATTTT.